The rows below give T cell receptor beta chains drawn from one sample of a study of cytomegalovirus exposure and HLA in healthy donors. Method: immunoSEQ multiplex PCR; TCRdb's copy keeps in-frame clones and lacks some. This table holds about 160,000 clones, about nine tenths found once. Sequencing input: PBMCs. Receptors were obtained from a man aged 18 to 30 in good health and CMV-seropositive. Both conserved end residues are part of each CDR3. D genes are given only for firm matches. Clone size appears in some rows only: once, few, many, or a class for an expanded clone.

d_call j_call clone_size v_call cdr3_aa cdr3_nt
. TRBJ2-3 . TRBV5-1 CASSAGNNQDTQYF TGCGCCAGCAGTGCGGGGAATAATCAAGATACGCAGTATTTT
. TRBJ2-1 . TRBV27 CATTPGLPMSNEQFF TGTGCCACTACCCCGGGACTCCCTATGTCCAATGAGCAGTTCTTC
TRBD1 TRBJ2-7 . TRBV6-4 CASSDPIWEPGQGCYEQYF TGTGCCAGCAGTGACCCAATTTGGGAACCGGGACAGGGGTGCTACGAGCAGTACTTC
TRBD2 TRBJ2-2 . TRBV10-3 CAITSGNTGELFF TGTGCCATCACTAGCGGGAACACCGGGGAGCTGTTTTTT
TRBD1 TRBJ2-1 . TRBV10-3 CAISGGGQGAILQGEQFF TGTGCCATCAGCGGGGGCGGACAGGGGGCAATACTACAAGGTGAGCAGTTCTTC
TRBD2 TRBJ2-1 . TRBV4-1 CASSQISRGSGSYNEQFF TGCGCCAGCAGCCAGATATCACGTGGTAGCGGGAGTTACAATGAGCAGTTCTTC
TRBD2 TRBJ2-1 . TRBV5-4 CASSLAGGEEQFF TGTGCCAGCAGCTTAGCGGGAGGAGAGGAGCAGTTCTTC
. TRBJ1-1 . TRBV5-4 CASSLAGMNTEAFF TGTGCCAGCAGCTTGGCAGGGATGAACACTGAAGCTTTCTTT
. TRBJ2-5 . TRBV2 CASSSITIQETQYF TGTGCCAGCAGTTCTATTACTATCCAAGAGACCCAGTACTTC
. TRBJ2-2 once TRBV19 CASSILSGWYSGELFF TGTGCCAGTAGTATCCTATCAGGGTGGTACAGCGGGGAGCTGTTTTTT
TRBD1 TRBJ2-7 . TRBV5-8 CASSLMGLGGTFYEQYF TGTGCCAGCAGCTTGATGGGGCTAGGGGGCACCTTCTACGAGCAGTACTTC
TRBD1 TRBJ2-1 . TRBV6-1 CASSDKGARIYNEQFF TGTGCCAGCAGTGACAAGGGGGCGCGGATCTACAATGAGCAGTTCTTC
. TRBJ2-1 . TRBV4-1 CASSHGAGFVDEQFF TGCGCCAGCAGCCATGGGGCAGGCTTCGTAGATGAGCAGTTCTTC
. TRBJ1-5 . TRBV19 CASSAGPQGGQPQHF TGTGCCAGTAGCGCCGGGCCCCAGGGAGGTCAGCCCCAGCATTTT
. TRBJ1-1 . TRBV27 CASSPNRMNTEAFF TGTGCCAGCAGTCCGAACAGGATGAACACTGAAGCTTTCTTT
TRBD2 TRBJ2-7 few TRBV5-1 CASSLYGTSGSTVYEQYF TGCGCCAGCAGCTTATATGGGACTAGCGGGAGTACGGTCTACGAGCAGTACTTC
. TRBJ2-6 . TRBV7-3 CASSLMRGSGANVLTF TGTGCCAGCAGCTTAATGCGCGGTTCAGGGGCCAACGTCCTGACTTTC
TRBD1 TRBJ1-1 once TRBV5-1 CASSPGQGPTEAFF TGCGCCAGCAGCCCGGGACAGGGACCCACTGAAGCTTTCTTT
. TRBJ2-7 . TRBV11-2 CASSPTIVSYEQYF TGTGCCAGCAGCCCAACAATCGTCTCCTACGAGCAGTACTTC
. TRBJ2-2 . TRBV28 CASSTDTTGELFF TGTGCCAGCAGTACCGACACAACCGGGGAGCTGTTTTTT
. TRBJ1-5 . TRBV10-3 CAISGGGNSNQPQHF TGTGCCATCAGTGGAGGTGGAAATAGCAATCAGCCCCAGCATTTT
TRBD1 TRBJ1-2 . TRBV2 CASSERQGGYGYTF TGTGCCAGCAGCGAACGACAGGGGGGCTATGGCTACACCTTC
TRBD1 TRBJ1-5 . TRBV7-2 CASSLTGEQPQHF TGTGCCAGCAGCTTAACAGGGGAACAGCCCCAGCATTTT
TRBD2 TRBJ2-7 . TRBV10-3 CAIRREREGSYEQYF TGTGCCATCAGGCGTGAGCGGGAGGGATCCTACGAGCAGTACTTC
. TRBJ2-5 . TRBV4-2 CASSQPDRNQETQYF TGTGCCAGCAGCCAACCAGACAGGAACCAAGAGACCCAGTACTTC
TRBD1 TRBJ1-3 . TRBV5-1 CASSAGQGGSGNTIYF TGCGCCAGCAGCGCTGGACAGGGAGGTAGTGGAAACACCATATATTTT
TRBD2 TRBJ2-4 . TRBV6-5 CASSYSILAAQYF TGTGCCAGCAGTTACTCAATACTAGCGGCACAGTACTTC
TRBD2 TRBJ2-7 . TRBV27 CASSEASGPSYEQYF TGTGCCAGCAGCGAAGCTAGCGGGCCCTCCTACGAGCAGTACTTC
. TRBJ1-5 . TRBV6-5 CASSYSQGNQPQHF TGTGCCAGCAGTTACTCCCAGGGGAATCAGCCCCAGCATTTT
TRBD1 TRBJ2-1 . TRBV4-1 CASSQGDRGENEQFF TGCGCCAGCAGCCAAGGAGACAGGGGAGAAAATGAGCAGTTCTTC
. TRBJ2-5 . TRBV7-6 CASSSMTGTQETQYF TGTGCCAGCAGCTCTATGACAGGAACTCAAGAGACCCAGTACTTC
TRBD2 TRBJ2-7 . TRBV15 CATSGREGLDTNLYEQYF TGTGCCACCAGCGGACGGGAGGGCCTTGATACTAATCTATACGAGCAGTACTTC
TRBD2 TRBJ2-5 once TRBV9 CASSVSGRAEETQYF TGTGCCAGCAGCGTAAGTGGGAGGGCCGAAGAGACCCAGTACTTC
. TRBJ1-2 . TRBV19 CASSIQTVNYGYTF TGTGCCAGTAGTATTCAGACAGTTAACTATGGCTACACCTTC
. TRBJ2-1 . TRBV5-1 CASSLASQASSYNEQFF TGCGCCAGCAGCTTGGCCTCTCAGGCCAGCTCCTACAATGAGCAGTTCTTC
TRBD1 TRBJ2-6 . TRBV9 CASSVDGWDRGKAGANVLTF TGTGCCAGCAGCGTAGATGGGTGGGACAGGGGGAAGGCTGGGGCCAACGTCCTGACTTTC
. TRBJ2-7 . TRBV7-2 CASSPSRTSYEQYF TGTGCCAGCAGCCCATCCCGGACATCCTACGAGCAGTACTTC
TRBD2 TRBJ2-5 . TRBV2 CASRGLAGGNQETQYF TGTGCCAGCAGGGGACTAGCGGGAGGTAACCAAGAGACCCAGTACTTC
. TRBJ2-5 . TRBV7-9 CASSSSSETQYF TGTGCCAGCAGCTCGAGTAGTGAGACCCAGTACTTC
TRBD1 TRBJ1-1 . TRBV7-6 CASSWGQGEAFF TGTGCCAGCAGCTGGGGACAGGGTGAAGCTTTCTTT
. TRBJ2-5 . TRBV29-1 CSVEFAFETQYF TGCAGCGTTGAATTTGCGTTCGAGACCCAGTACTTC